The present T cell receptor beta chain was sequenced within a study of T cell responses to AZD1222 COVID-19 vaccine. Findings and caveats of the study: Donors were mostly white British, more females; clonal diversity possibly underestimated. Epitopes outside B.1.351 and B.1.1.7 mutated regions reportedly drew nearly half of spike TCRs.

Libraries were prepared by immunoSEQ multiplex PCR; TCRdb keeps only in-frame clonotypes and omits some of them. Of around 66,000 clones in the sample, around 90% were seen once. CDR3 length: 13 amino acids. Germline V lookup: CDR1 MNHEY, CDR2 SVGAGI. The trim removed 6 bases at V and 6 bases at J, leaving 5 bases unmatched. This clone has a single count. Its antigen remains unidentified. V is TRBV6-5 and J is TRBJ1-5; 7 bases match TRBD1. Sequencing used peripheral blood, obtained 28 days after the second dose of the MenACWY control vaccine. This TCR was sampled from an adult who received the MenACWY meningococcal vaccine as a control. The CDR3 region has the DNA TGTGCCAGCAGCCGGGACAGCTCTCAGCCCCAGCATTTT. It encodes CASSRDSSQPQHF.